A selection of T cell receptor beta chains follows, all from one sample in a study of early T cells in non-severe SARS-CoV-2 infection. Each CDR3 protein gets one entry after TCRdb re-called the 5' RACE reads with MiXCR. Counted here are 68,000 or so distinct CDR3 sequences, about 12% occurring once; the ten biggest clones make up 1.5% to 2%. Sequencing input: whole blood. The receptor source for this set is an adult who was a healthcare worker with PCR-confirmed SARS-CoV-2 infection or an uninfected control (not recorded which). Both conserved end residues are part of each CDR3. Each record gives: V gene, D gene, J gene, CDR3 protein. The D gene is left open where the match is weak.

TRBV7-6,-,TRBJ1-5,CASSLARGWQPQHF
TRBV4-3,-,TRBJ1-1,CASSPAGGMNTEAFF
TRBV7-6,-,TRBJ2-3,CASSLFAGTGTDTQYF
TRBV30,-,TRBJ2-1,CAWSVLGTEQFF
TRBV10-2,-,TRBJ2-3,CASSAGADTQYF
TRBV7-9,-,TRBJ2-1,CASSVTWNEQFF
TRBV4-3,-,TRBJ2-5,CASSQEASRGETQYF
TRBV7-9,-,TRBJ2-5,CASSFREGVQETQYF
TRBV20-1,-,TRBJ2-3,CSARGLGTDTQYF
TRBV5-1,-,TRBJ2-7,CASSLGAGPAYEQYF
TRBV7-8,-,TRBJ1-1,CASSPPPGEAFF
TRBV29-1,-,TRBJ2-3,CTTEEWPSDTQYF
TRBV5-1,-,TRBJ1-3,CASTPGLAGNTIYF
TRBV27,TRBD2,TRBJ2-1,CASSPGGGGSSYNEQFF
TRBV7-9,TRBD1,TRBJ1-1,CASNQQGVNTEAFF
TRBV11-3,-,TRBJ2-5,CASSLPLALQETQYF
TRBV18,-,TRBJ2-2,CASSHGTVNTGELFF
TRBV6-2/TRBV6-3,TRBD2,TRBJ2-2,CASSLSGSGVKKLFF
TRBV7-8,-,TRBJ1-1,CASRRFGTTEAFF
TRBV6-2/TRBV6-3,-,TRBJ1-2,CASREGRNYGYTF
TRBV5-1,-,TRBJ1-2,CASSFETSGYTF
TRBV10-2,-,TRBJ2-5,CASRPRASRGSKETQYF
TRBV6-1,-,TRBJ2-1,CASSEWGLGFNEQFF
TRBV20-1,TRBD1,TRBJ2-7,CSAGTGPTYEQYF
TRBV20-1,-,TRBJ2-7,CSARQDVSYELYF
TRBV6-2/TRBV6-3,-,TRBJ1-1,CASIPLKGITEAFF
TRBV20-1,-,TRBJ2-3,CSAVTGFTTDTQYF
TRBV20-1,-,TRBJ2-1,CSAREAGPAYNEQFF
TRBV29-1,-,TRBJ2-7,CSVEVGAYEQYF
TRBV11-2,TRBD1,TRBJ2-7,CASSLPSWTGSAYEQYF
TRBV5-1,TRBD1,TRBJ2-1,CASSEGQARGNEQFF
TRBV7-9,-,TRBJ1-4,CASSLPTRSNEKLFF
TRBV3-1,-,TRBJ1-2,CASSQPGYGYTF
TRBV7-2,-,TRBJ2-1,CASSLERGSEQFF
TRBV6-4,-,TRBJ2-3,CASSDSGELEGADTQYF
TRBV30,-,TRBJ2-3,CAWSGVRGDTQYF
TRBV5-5,-,TRBJ1-2,CASSLGDPPDSRHANYGYTF
TRBV12-3/TRBV12-4,-,TRBJ1-1,CASSLGQREAFF
TRBV5-1,TRBD1,TRBJ2-7,CASSSRGQGDNEQYF
TRBV5-5,TRBD1,TRBJ2-7,CASSPGQALSSYEQYF
TRBV20-1,-,TRBJ1-1,CSARPGVGTEAFF
TRBV6-6,TRBD1,TRBJ2-7,CASRALRDRSYEQYF
TRBV5-1,TRBD1,TRBJ1-3,CASSLEGAGDTIYF
TRBV6-5,-,TRBJ1-6,CASSPGTLDNSPLHF
TRBV20-1,TRBD2,TRBJ2-5,CSALGLAGSKETQYF
TRBV2,-,TRBJ2-7,CASVPPDSYEQYF
TRBV27,-,TRBJ1-4,CASSFVPGGEGKLFF
TRBV29-1,-,TRBJ2-7,CSVPSQGGTGLGEQYF
TRBV30,-,TRBJ2-7,CATPRRDEQYF
TRBV19,TRBD1,TRBJ1-5,CASNGRETGANQPQHF
TRBV27,TRBD1,TRBJ1-1,CASSFRQGAEAFF
TRBV6-5,-,TRBJ1-2,CASSYSGPGEDGYTF